This TCR beta chain was recovered during a study of regulatory T cells in long-lasting Graves disease. Germline CDR1 reads GTSNPN; CDR2 reads SVGIG (reference sequence). The CDR3 is 14 residues long. V gave up 1 base and J gave up 2 bases, with 12 bases separating them. Time point: newly diagnosed GD, antithyroid drugs for less than 3 months. With RNA extracted from PBMCs as input, the TCR library was made. An endocrinology unit in Xi'an, China, supplied the patients. CDR3 regions were amplified by Arm-PCR using iRepertoire HTBI primers to build TCR beta libraries. TCRdb reprocessed the multiplex PCR reads with MiXCR, giving one entry per CDR3 protein. The table records some 490,000 distinct CDR3 sequences, around 12% of them present only once. This clonotype was picked up many times. These same records also appear under a second study, on T cells in Graves' hyperthyroidism and ophthalmopathy.

The sample here was peripheral blood mononuclear cells (PBMCs), taken at new diagnosis, from a patient treated with antithyroid drugs. The sequence was obtained from a woman between 25 and 40 years old with Graves disease. The genes are TRBV30 and TRBJ2-7; D is unclear. CDR3 amino acids: CAWSGMAVTYEQYF. The DNA of the CDR3 is TGTGCCTGGAGTGGAATGGCAGTAACCTACGAGCAGTACTTC.